The rows below give T cell receptor beta chains drawn from one sample of a study of T cell repertoires in cytomegalovirus infection. What these receptors recognize is not known. TCRdb re-analysed the reads in MiXCR, keeping a single row per CDR3 protein. The data show 95,000 to 150,000 distinct CDR3 sequences, about 31% seen once. Sequencing used CD8+ T cells from cultured PBMCs, obtained from culture after CMV antigen stimulation. Source of these receptors: a human donor in good health (CMV status not recorded). Some clones in this sample may be carry-over from other donors' samples. The CDR3 runs from the conserved cysteine through the conserved F or W. The order of the fields is D gene, clone size, J gene, V gene, CDR3 DNA, CDR3 protein. D genes are given only for firm matches. Clone size is stated in some rows and not others, as once, few, many or a class when expanded.

>.|.|TRBJ2-1|TRBV5-5
TGTGCCAGCAGCTCCCTGGGGGCAAATAATGAGCAGTTCTTC
CASSSLGANNEQFF
>TRBD1|few|TRBJ2-7|TRBV12-3/TRBV12-4
TGTGCCAGCAGTTCCTGGGACAGGAGTTACGAGCAGTACTTC
CASSSWDRSYEQYF
>.|.|TRBJ2-5|TRBV4-3
TGCGCCAGCAGCCAAGAGGACTTTTTGAAGACCCAGTACTTC
CASSQEDFLKTQYF
>.|many|TRBJ1-1|TRBV7-2
TGTGCCAGCAGCTTAGGGAGGTTGGTCATGAACACTGAAGCTTTCTTT
CASSLGRLVMNTEAFF
>TRBD1|many|TRBJ2-1|TRBV7-2
TGTGCCAGCAGCTTAGGGGGAGGACAGGGGGCGTACAATGAGCAGTTCTTC
CASSLGGGQGAYNEQFF
>TRBD1|.|TRBJ2-3|TRBV20-1
TGCAGTGCTAGCAGGGGGCCCGGCACAGATACGCAGTATTTT
CSASRGPGTDTQYF
>.|.|TRBJ1-3|TRBV27
TGTGCCAGCAGCCCACATATCTCTGGAAACACCATATATTTT
CASSPHISGNTIYF
>.|.|TRBJ2-7|TRBV6-2/TRBV6-3
TGTGCCAGCAGTTACTTTATCGGGGGCAAATCCTACGAGCAGTACTTC
CASSYFIGGKSYEQYF
>.|.|TRBJ2-7|TRBV5-5
TGTGCCAGCAGCTTGGAAGGGTCTGCCTACGAGCAGTACTTC
CASSLEGSAYEQYF
>.|few|TRBJ2-1|TRBV4-1
TGCGCCAGCAGCCAACAGGACAATGAGCAGTTCTTC
CASSQQDNEQFF
>TRBD2|few|TRBJ2-7|TRBV6-8
TGTGCCAGCAGTGACCCCAAAGCGGGATACCCCTACGAGCAGTACTTC
CASSDPKAGYPYEQYF
>TRBD2|once|TRBJ2-1|TRBV7-9
TGTGCCAGCAGCTTAGTAGGGACTAGGGAGGTGAATGAGCAGTTCTTC
CASSLVGTREVNEQFF
>.|few|TRBJ1-2|TRBV4-3
TGCGCCAGCAGCCAAGATCATACAGCTAACTATGGCTACACCTTC
CASSQDHTANYGYTF
>.|.|TRBJ2-7|TRBV4-1
TGCGCCAGCGGACCTTCCTACGAGCAGTACTTC
CASGPSYEQYF
>TRBD1|.|TRBJ1-5|TRBV29-1
TGCAGCGTGTTGGGGGACAGGGGCGATCAGCCCCAGCATTTT
CSVLGDRGDQPQHF
>.|.|TRBJ2-7|TRBV27
TGTGCCAGCAGTTTTGGTCCAGGGGCTTACGAGCAGTACTTC
CASSFGPGAYEQYF
>TRBD1|few|TRBJ1-5|TRBV20-1
TGCAGTGCCAGGTCCCTCCAGGGGGCGGGTAGCAATCAGCCCCAGCATTTT
CSARSLQGAGSNQPQHF
>TRBD2|few|TRBJ2-1|TRBV4-1
TGCGCCAGCAGCCAAGAGTTCGCGGGGGACAATGAGCAGTTCTTC
CASSQEFAGDNEQFF
>.|.|TRBJ2-2|TRBV6-1
TGTGCCACTTGGACAAGGGCAAGGATCGGGGAGCTGTTTTTT
CATWTRARIGELFF
>TRBD2|.|TRBJ2-5|TRBV7-2
TGTGCCAGCAGCTTGAGTCTAGCGGTCCTTTTTTTGGGAGAGACCCAGTACTTC
CASSLSLAVLFLGETQYF
>TRBD1|.|TRBJ2-2|TRBV11-1
TGTGCCAGCAGCGCCACACAGGGGTACAACACCGGGGAGCTGTTTTTT
CASSATQGYNTGELFF
>.|.|TRBJ2-7|TRBV7-9
TGTGCCAGCAGCTTAGCAGGTCCCGAGCAGTACTTC
CASSLAGPEQYF
>.|.|TRBJ1-1|TRBV7-8
TGTGCCAGCAGCTTAGAGGGGGGGGGGTGGACTGAAGCTTTCTTT
CASSLEGGGWTEAFF
>TRBD1|.|TRBJ2-5|TRBV6-1
TGTGCCAGCAGTGAAAATTGGCGAACCGGGACAGTCCAAGAGACCCAGTACTTC
CASSENWRTGTVQETQYF
>.|few|TRBJ2-1|TRBV6-1
TGTGCCAGCAGTGAGACGGGATACAATGAGCAGTTCTTC
CASSETGYNEQFF
>.|.|TRBJ1-1|TRBV4-1
TGCGCCAGCAGCCAAAGAGAGGGACGGATGAACACTGAAGCTTTCTTT
CASSQREGRMNTEAFF
>.|.|TRBJ1-5|TRBV12-3/TRBV12-4
TGTGCCAGCACTTCAAACAGGGAGAGGAATCAGCCCCAGCATTTT
CASTSNRERNQPQHF
>.|.|TRBJ2-5|TRBV27
TGTGCCGCCCGCCGTGGCGGGGAAGAGACCCAGTACTTC
CAARRGGEETQYF
>TRBD1|.|TRBJ2-5|TRBV27
TGTGCCAGCAGTGAATTCGGACAGGGGGCAATGTACCAAGAGACCCAGTACTTC
CASSEFGQGAMYQETQYF
>TRBD1|.|TRBJ2-2|TRBV11-2
TGTGCCAGCAGATCGGGACAGGGGAACACCGGGGAGCTGTTTTTT
CASRSGQGNTGELFF
>.|.|TRBJ1-1|TRBV3-1
TGTGCCAGCAGCCACGGGGTCACGGAAGCTTTCTTT
CASSHGVTEAFF
>.|.|TRBJ2-2|TRBV5-4
TGTGCCAGCAGCTTAACGGCGAACACCGGGGAGCTGTTTTTT
CASSLTANTGELFF
>TRBD1|few|TRBJ2-2|TRBV29-1
TGCAGCGTCGCAAATTCCGGGACAGGGTTTGACGGGGAGCTGTTTTTT
CSVANSGTGFDGELFF
>.|.|TRBJ1-1|TRBV20-1
TGCAGTGCTAGAGATCGGGGGGCGGCTACGAACACTGAAGCTTTCTTT
CSARDRGAATNTEAFF
>TRBD1|.|TRBJ2-7|TRBV6-5
TGTGCCAGCAGTTACTCGGAACAGGGGATTCTCTACGAGCAGTACTTC
CASSYSEQGILYEQYF
>.|.|TRBJ1-2|TRBV2
TGTGCCAGCAGTGACCCCGGGATCGGACTAAATGGCTACACCTTC
CASSDPGIGLNGYTF
>TRBD1|few|TRBJ1-3|TRBV7-6
TGTGCCAGCAGCTTATCGCAGGGGGCGGCTGGAAACACCATATATTTT
CASSLSQGAAGNTIYF
>.|few|TRBJ2-2|TRBV7-2
TGTGCCAGCAGCTTAGTACGGAGGGGGGGCCCCGGGGAGCTGTTTTTT
CASSLVRRGGPGELFF
>.|.|TRBJ2-7|TRBV25-1
TGTGCCAGCAGTGAATATATGGGCCCCTACGAGCAGTACTTC
CASSEYMGPYEQYF
>.|few|TRBJ2-7|TRBV18
TGTGCCAGCTCAACCACGGACAGCTACGAGCAGTACTTC
CASSTTDSYEQYF
>TRBD2|.|TRBJ2-1|TRBV7-9
TGTGCCAGCAGCTTAGGGGGGGGGGACCTGGGCTACCATGAGCAGTTCTTC
CASSLGGGDLGYHEQFF
>TRBD1|few|TRBJ1-1|TRBV6-6
TGTGCCAGCAGTGCTGACAGGGACGGTACTGAAGCTTTCTTT
CASSADRDGTEAFF
>.|few|TRBJ2-7|TRBV7-9
TGTGCCAGCAGCACAAACCCGGGGACCAGTAAGCAGTACTTC
CASSTNPGTSKQYF
>.|few|TRBJ1-1|TRBV14
TGTGCCAGCAGCCAAGAGGGCCTAAAAGCTTTCTTT
CASSQEGLKAFF
>.|.|TRBJ2-2|TRBV7-2
TGTGCCAGCAGCTTAGATGGCAGCTCATGGACTCTCACCGGGGAGCTGTTTTTT
CASSLDGSSWTLTGELFF
>TRBD1|few|TRBJ2-5|TRBV12-3/TRBV12-4
TGTGCCAGCAGTTTTCAGGGGGTGATGGAGACCCAGTACTTC
CASSFQGVMETQYF
>TRBD2|few|TRBJ2-3|TRBV7-3
TGTGCCAGCAGCTTAACTAGCGGGGGGTTCACAGATACGCAGTATTTT
CASSLTSGGFTDTQYF
>.|many|TRBJ2-1|TRBV27
TGTGCCAGCAGTTTATCAAGCGGAAGTCGGCAGTTCTTC
CASSLSSGSRQFF
>TRBD1|.|TRBJ1-2|TRBV19
TGTGCCAGTAGTAGAAACAGGGGGACCAACTATGGCTACACCTTC
CASSRNRGTNYGYTF
>.|.|TRBJ2-3|TRBV5-1
TGCGCCAGCAGCCCACGGGGGGCTCGCACAGATACGCAGTATTTT
CASSPRGARTDTQYF
>.|.|TRBJ2-1|TRBV14
TGTGCCAGCAGCCATCTAGCTAACGAGCAGTTCTTC
CASSHLANEQFF
>.|many|TRBJ2-3|TRBV20-1
TGCAGTGCTCCTTCCTTTAGCACAGATACGCAGTATTTT
CSAPSFSTDTQYF